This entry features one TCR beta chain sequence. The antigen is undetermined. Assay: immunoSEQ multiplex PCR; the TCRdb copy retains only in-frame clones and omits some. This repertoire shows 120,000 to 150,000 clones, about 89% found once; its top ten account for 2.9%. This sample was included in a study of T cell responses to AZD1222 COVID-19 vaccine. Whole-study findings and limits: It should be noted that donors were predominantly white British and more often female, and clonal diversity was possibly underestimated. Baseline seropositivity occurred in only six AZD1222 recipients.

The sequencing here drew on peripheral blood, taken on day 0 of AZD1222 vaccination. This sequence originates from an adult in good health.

This CDR3 reads CASRDSLGTGNSPLHF. CDR3 nucleotide sequence: TGTGCCAGCAGGGACAGTCTGGGTACAGGGAATTCACCCCTCCACTTT. This sequence joins TRBV25-1 and TRBJ1-6, with D tentatively TRBD1 (6 bases). The germline V and J ends were trimmed by 6 bases and 7 bases, with 19 bases remaining between them. The CDR3 runs to 16 residues. CDR1 and CDR2 from the germline V gene are MGHDK and SYGVNS.